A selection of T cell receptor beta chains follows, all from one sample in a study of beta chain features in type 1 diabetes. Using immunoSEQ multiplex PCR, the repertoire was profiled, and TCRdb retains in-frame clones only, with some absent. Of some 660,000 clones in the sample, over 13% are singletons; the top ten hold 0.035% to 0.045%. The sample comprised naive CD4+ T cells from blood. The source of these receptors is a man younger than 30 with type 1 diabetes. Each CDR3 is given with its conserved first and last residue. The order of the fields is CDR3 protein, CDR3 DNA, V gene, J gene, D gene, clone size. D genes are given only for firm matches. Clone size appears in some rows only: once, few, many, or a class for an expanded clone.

CASSIRQGGDSNQPQHF,TGTGCCAGTAGTATACGCCAGGGGGGGGATAGCAATCAGCCCCAGCATTTT,TRBV19,TRBJ1-5,TRBD1,few
CASRLLTSGGQDTQYF,TGTGCCAGCAGGTTGTTAACTAGCGGGGGTCAAGATACGCAGTATTTT,TRBV4-2,TRBJ2-3,TRBD2,few
CASSQTTEAFF,TGTGCCAGCAGCCAGACCACTGAAGCTTTCTTT,TRBV5-6,TRBJ1-1,NA,NA
CASSYSMGGYEQYF,TGTGCCAGCAGTTACTCGATGGGGGGTTACGAGCAGTACTTC,TRBV6-5,TRBJ2-7,NA,NA
CASSPRRVGTDTQYF,TGTGCCAGCAGCCCCCGCAGGGTTGGGACAGATACGCAGTATTTT,TRBV6-1,TRBJ2-3,NA,NA
CATSSQPGAKSTYEQYF,TGTGCCACCAGCAGTCAGCCAGGTGCAAAGTCAACCTACGAGCAGTACTTC,TRBV15,TRBJ2-7,NA,NA
CAWGKSTGSNQPQHF,TGTGCCTGGGGTAAATCGACGGGTAGCAATCAGCCCCAGCATTTT,TRBV30,TRBJ1-5,NA,NA
CASSEGGFNYGYTF,TGCGCCAGCAGCGAAGGGGGATTTAACTATGGCTACACCTTC,TRBV5-1,TRBJ1-2,NA,NA
CASSRDSSNYGYTF,TGTGCCAGCAGTCGGGACAGCTCTAACTATGGCTACACCTTC,TRBV6-5,TRBJ1-2,TRBD1,NA
CSVSGVLRTEAFF,TGCAGCGTTTCGGGGGTTCTGAGGACTGAAGCTTTCTTT,TRBV29-1,TRBJ1-1,NA,NA
CASSLTDNYEQYF,TGTGCCAGCAGTTTGACAGATAACTACGAGCAGTACTTC,TRBV5-6,TRBJ2-7,NA,few
CASSLEGIGIARLNTEAFF,TGTGCCAGCAGCTTAGAGGGTATCGGGATAGCTCGATTGAACACTGAAGCTTTCTTT,TRBV7-2,TRBJ1-1,NA,NA
CASSTGTSGSYNEQFF,TGTGCCAGCAGTACCGGGACTAGCGGGAGCTACAATGAGCAGTTCTTC,TRBV7-2,TRBJ2-1,TRBD2,few
CASSAAKDGQPQHF,TGTGCCAGCAGCGCGGCAAAGGACGGGCAGCCCCAGCATTTT,TRBV7-2,TRBJ1-5,NA,few
CASSKSNQDYQFNEQFF,TGTGCCAGCAGCAAAAGTAACCAGGACTACCAATTCAATGAGCAGTTCTTC,TRBV21-1,TRBJ2-1,NA,few
CASSLLGLSSYEQYF,TGTGCCAGCAGTTTGCTGGGCCTTAGCTCCTACGAGCAGTACTTC,TRBV27,TRBJ2-7,NA,few
CASSVGQWNYEQYF,TGTGCCAGCAGCGTGGGACAGTGGAATTACGAGCAGTACTTC,TRBV7-8,TRBJ2-7,TRBD1,NA
CASSSGGTKNIQYF,TGTGCCAGCAGTTCAGGGGGGACCAAAAACATTCAGTACTTC,TRBV28,TRBJ2-4,NA,few
CAIRRQEMNTEAFF,TGTGCCATCCGTCGACAGGAGATGAACACTGAAGCTTTCTTT,TRBV10-3,TRBJ1-1,NA,NA
CASRLPGTGGWMPQHF,TGTGCCAGCAGGCTCCCGGGGACAGGGGGCTGGATGCCCCAGCATTTT,TRBV28,TRBJ1-5,TRBD1,NA
CSVLSGMDAEQFF,TGCAGCGTTCTCTCGGGGATGGACGCTGAGCAGTTCTTC,TRBV29-1,TRBJ2-1,NA,few
CASSPGTALEAFF,TGTGCCAGCAGCCCCGGGACAGCGTTAGAAGCTTTCTTT,TRBV9,TRBJ1-1,TRBD1,few
CASSENGGRNQPQHF,TGTGCCAGCAGCGAAAATGGGGGACGCAATCAGCCCCAGCATTTT,TRBV6-4,TRBJ1-5,NA,once
CASVDTTRYEQYF,TGTGCCAGCGTCGACACCACCCGGTACGAGCAGTACTTC,TRBV6-5,TRBJ2-7,NA,NA
CASSQVIRSFSYEQYF,TGTGCCAGCAGCCAAGTAATCAGATCATTCTCCTACGAGCAGTACTTC,TRBV4-2,TRBJ2-7,NA,once
CASRMTGSYEQYF,TGTGCCAGCAGGATGACGGGATCCTACGAGCAGTACTTC,TRBV27,TRBJ2-7,NA,few
CASASLGQHPNTGELFF,TGTGCCAGCGCTTCTTTGGGACAGCATCCGAACACCGGGGAGCTGTTTTTT,TRBV21-1,TRBJ2-2,NA,NA
CASSLSQGYGYTF,TGTGCCAGCAGTTTATCGCAGGGCTATGGCTACACCTTC,TRBV27,TRBJ1-2,NA,NA
CAWSPRYEQYF,TGTGCCTGGAGTCCCCGCTACGAGCAGTACTTC,TRBV30,TRBJ2-7,NA,few
CASRVSGSSYEQYF,TGTGCCAGCAGGGTTAGCGGGAGCTCCTACGAGCAGTACTTC,TRBV6-6,TRBJ2-7,TRBD2,NA
CASSQDPATEAFF,TGCGCCAGCAGCCAAGATCCGGCAACTGAAGCTTTCTTT,TRBV4-3,TRBJ1-1,NA,few
CAWSVMGAGGQPQHF,TGTGCCTGGAGTGTGATGGGGGCAGGGGGCCAGCCCCAGCATTTT,TRBV30,TRBJ1-5,TRBD1,NA
CAISESGLAGAAYF,TGTGCCATCAGTGAGTCGGGGCTAGCGGGAGCTGCGTACTTC,TRBV10-3,TRBJ2-7,TRBD2,few
CASRKDRGLPTNEKLFF,TGTGCCAGCAGGAAAGACAGGGGGCTACCAACTAATGAAAAACTGTTTTTT,TRBV27,TRBJ1-4,TRBD1,NA